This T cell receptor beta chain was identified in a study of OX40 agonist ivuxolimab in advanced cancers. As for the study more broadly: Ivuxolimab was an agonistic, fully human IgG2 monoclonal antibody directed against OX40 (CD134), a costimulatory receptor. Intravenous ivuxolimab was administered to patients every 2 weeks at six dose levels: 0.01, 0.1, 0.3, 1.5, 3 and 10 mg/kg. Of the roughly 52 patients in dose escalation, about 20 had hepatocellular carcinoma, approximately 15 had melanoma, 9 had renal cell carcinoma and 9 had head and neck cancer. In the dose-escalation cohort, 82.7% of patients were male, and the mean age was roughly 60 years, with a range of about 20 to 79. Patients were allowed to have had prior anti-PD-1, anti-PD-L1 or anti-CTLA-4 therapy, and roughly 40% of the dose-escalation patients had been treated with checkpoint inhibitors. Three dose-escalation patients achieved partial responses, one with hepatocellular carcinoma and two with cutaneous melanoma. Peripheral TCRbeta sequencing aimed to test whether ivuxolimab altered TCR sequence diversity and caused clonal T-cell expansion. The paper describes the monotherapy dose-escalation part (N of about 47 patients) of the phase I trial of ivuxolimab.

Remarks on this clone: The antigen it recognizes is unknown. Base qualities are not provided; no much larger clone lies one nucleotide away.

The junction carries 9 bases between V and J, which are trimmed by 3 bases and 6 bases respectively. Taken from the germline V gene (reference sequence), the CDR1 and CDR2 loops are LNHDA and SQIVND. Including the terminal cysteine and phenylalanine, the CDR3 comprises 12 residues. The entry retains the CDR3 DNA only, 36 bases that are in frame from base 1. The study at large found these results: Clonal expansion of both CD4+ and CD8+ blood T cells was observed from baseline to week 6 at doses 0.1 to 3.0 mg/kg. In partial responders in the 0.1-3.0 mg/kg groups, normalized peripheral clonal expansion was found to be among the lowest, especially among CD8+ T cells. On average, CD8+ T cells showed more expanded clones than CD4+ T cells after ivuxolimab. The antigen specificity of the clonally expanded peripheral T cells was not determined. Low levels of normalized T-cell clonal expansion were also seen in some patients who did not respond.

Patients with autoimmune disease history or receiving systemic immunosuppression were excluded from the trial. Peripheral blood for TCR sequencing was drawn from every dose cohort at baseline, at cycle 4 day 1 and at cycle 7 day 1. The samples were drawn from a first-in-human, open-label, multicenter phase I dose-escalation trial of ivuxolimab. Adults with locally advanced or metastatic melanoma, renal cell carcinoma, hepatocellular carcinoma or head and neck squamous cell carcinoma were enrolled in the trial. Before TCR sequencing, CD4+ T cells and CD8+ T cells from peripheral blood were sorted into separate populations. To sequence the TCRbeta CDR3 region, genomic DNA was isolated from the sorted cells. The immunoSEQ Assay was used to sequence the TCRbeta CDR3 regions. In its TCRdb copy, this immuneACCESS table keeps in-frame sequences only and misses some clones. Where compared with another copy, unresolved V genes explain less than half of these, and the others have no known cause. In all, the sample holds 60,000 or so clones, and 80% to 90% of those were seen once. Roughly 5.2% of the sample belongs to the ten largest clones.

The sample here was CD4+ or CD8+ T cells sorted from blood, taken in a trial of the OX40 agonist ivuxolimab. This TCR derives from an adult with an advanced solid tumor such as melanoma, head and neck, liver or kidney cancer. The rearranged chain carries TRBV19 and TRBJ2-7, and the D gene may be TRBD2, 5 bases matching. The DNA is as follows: TGTGCCAGTAGTATGTCCCGGGGCGAGCAGTACTTC. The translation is CASSMSRGEQYF.